The T cell receptor (beta chain) under discussion was sequenced for a study of cytomegalovirus exposure and HLA in healthy donors. Germline V gene sequence: CDR1 SEHNR, CDR2 FQNEAQ (reference sequence). The CDR3 is made up of 15 amino acids. Germline trimming cut 5 bases from V and 6 bases from J; bases unmatched to any gene: 9. In regard to this clone: Its antigen is currently unknown.

The repertoire was sequenced with immunoSEQ multiplex PCR; TCRdb's copy has only in-frame clones and lacks some. The table has around 170,000 clones, 85% seen once. The study, taken as a whole, reports: For cytomegalovirus status, the classifier reportedly gave diagnoses with high specificity and sensitivity. The study recorded more than 150 TCR beta chains that were cytomegalovirus-associated. Generally TCR sequences proved uncommon, though certain public TCRs appeared in numerous donors.

The receptor's source is a man between 18 and 29 years old in good health and CMV-seropositive. V and J are TRBV7-9 and TRBJ2-1; 8 bases line up with TRBD2. Material: PBMCs. CDR3 sequence: CASSVTSGLSNEQFF. CDR3 nucleotide sequence: TGTGCCAGCAGCGTAACTAGCGGCTTGAGCAATGAGCAGTTCTTC.